The rows below give T cell receptor beta chains drawn from one sample of a study of blood T cell repertoires in COVID-19. The protocol was immunoSEQ multiplex PCR, while the TCRdb copy is restricted to in-frame clones and leaves out a portion. Of 380,000 or so clones in the sample, about four fifths were seen once. The specimen sequenced was peripheral blood. These receptor sequences come from a human donor with acute or convalescent COVID-19. The donor label of this sample is uncertain. CDR3s include the opening cysteine and the closing phenylalanine or tryptophan. Fields, in order: J gene, CDR3 length, clone size, V gene, D gene, CDR3 protein, CDR3 DNA. The D gene is left open where the match is weak. Clone size is shown for a subset of rows, as once, few, many or a class of expanded clone.

j_call: TRBJ1-4
cdr3_length: 13
clone_size: -
v_call: TRBV5-1
d_call: TRBD1
cdr3_aa: CASSRDRGEKLFF
cdr3_nt: TGCGCCAGCTCCCGGGACAGGGGAGAAAAACTGTTTTTT

j_call: TRBJ1-2
cdr3_length: 13
clone_size: -
v_call: TRBV18
d_call: -
cdr3_aa: CASSLLADYGYTF
cdr3_nt: TGTGCCAGCTCACTTTTGGCGGACTATGGCTACACCTTC

j_call: TRBJ2-2
cdr3_length: 16
clone_size: -
v_call: TRBV18
d_call: -
cdr3_aa: CASFRTAVKGAGELFF
cdr3_nt: TGTGCCAGCTTCAGGACAGCGGTCAAAGGGGCCGGGGAGCTGTTTTTT

j_call: TRBJ2-6
cdr3_length: 17
clone_size: -
v_call: TRBV30
d_call: TRBD1
cdr3_aa: CAWSATGVLSGANVLTF
cdr3_nt: TGTGCCTGGAGCGCGACAGGGGTCCTCTCTGGGGCCAACGTCCTGACTTTC

j_call: TRBJ2-1
cdr3_length: 17
clone_size: -
v_call: TRBV7-6
d_call: -
cdr3_aa: CASSQVSDTPFYYEQFF
cdr3_nt: TGTGCCAGCAGCCAGGTGTCTGATACCCCCTTTTATTATGAGCAGTTCTTC

j_call: TRBJ1-3
cdr3_length: 15
clone_size: once
v_call: TRBV18
d_call: TRBD1
cdr3_aa: CASSPGQGPRNTIYF
cdr3_nt: TGTGCCAGCTCACCCGGACAGGGACCACGAAACACCATATATTTT

j_call: TRBJ2-7
cdr3_length: 14
clone_size: -
v_call: TRBV10-3
d_call: TRBD2
cdr3_aa: CAYGPSGRPYEQYF
cdr3_nt: TGTGCCTACGGACCTAGCGGGAGACCTTACGAGCAGTACTTC

j_call: TRBJ2-3
cdr3_length: 15
clone_size: -
v_call: TRBV6-2/TRBV6-3
d_call: -
cdr3_aa: CASSGLPSSTDTQYF
cdr3_nt: TGTGCCAGCAGTGGACTACCCTCTAGCACAGATACGCAGTATTTT

j_call: TRBJ2-1
cdr3_length: 17
clone_size: -
v_call: TRBV7-6
d_call: TRBD2
cdr3_aa: CASSPRGSGRILNEQFF
cdr3_nt: TGTGCCAGCAGCCCTAGAGGCAGCGGGAGGATCCTCAATGAGCAGTTCTTC

j_call: TRBJ2-7
cdr3_length: 12
clone_size: -
v_call: TRBV30
d_call: -
cdr3_aa: CAWSEPVYEQYF
cdr3_nt: TGTGCCTGGAGTGAGCCCGTCTACGAGCAGTACTTC

j_call: TRBJ1-1
cdr3_length: 13
clone_size: -
v_call: TRBV30
d_call: -
cdr3_aa: CAWRAQMNTEAFF
cdr3_nt: TGTGCCTGGAGGGCACAAATGAACACTGAAGCTTTCTTT

j_call: TRBJ2-1
cdr3_length: 12
clone_size: few
v_call: TRBV19
d_call: TRBD2
cdr3_aa: CATGGRAGEQFF
cdr3_nt: TGTGCCACGGGCGGGAGGGCAGGGGAGCAGTTCTTC

j_call: TRBJ1-2
cdr3_length: 15
clone_size: -
v_call: TRBV27
d_call: -
cdr3_aa: CASSLLSSGNYGYTF
cdr3_nt: TGTGCCAGCAGTTTACTGAGCAGCGGTAACTATGGCTACACCTTC

j_call: TRBJ1-5
cdr3_length: 15
clone_size: -
v_call: TRBV10-3
d_call: -
cdr3_aa: CAISAGRDSNQPQHF
cdr3_nt: TGTGCCATCAGTGCAGGTCGGGATAGCAATCAGCCCCAGCATTTT

j_call: TRBJ1-1
cdr3_length: 20
clone_size: -
v_call: TRBV3-1/TRBV3-2
d_call: TRBD1
cdr3_aa: CASSQESPWDRGLKMTEAFF
cdr3_nt: TGTGCCAGCAGCCAAGAGAGTCCGTGGGACAGGGGGCTAAAAATGACTGAAGCTTTCTTT

j_call: TRBJ1-5
cdr3_length: 13
clone_size: -
v_call: TRBV7-2
d_call: -
cdr3_aa: CASRLQGTQPQHF
cdr3_nt: TGTGCCAGCAGACTACAGGGAACTCAGCCCCAGCATTTT

j_call: TRBJ1-4
cdr3_length: 16
clone_size: many
v_call: TRBV7-9
d_call: -
cdr3_aa: CASSLGQISTNEKLFF
cdr3_nt: TGTGCCAGCAGCTTAGGTCAGATATCAACTAATGAAAAACTGTTTTTT

j_call: TRBJ2-1
cdr3_length: 15
clone_size: -
v_call: TRBV5-1
d_call: TRBD2
cdr3_aa: CASSSGLAKYNEQFF
cdr3_nt: TGCGCCAGCAGCTCGGGACTAGCGAAATACAATGAGCAGTTCTTC

j_call: TRBJ1-1
cdr3_length: 12
clone_size: -
v_call: TRBV19
d_call: -
cdr3_aa: CASSIPLTEAFF
cdr3_nt: TGTGCCAGTAGTATTCCCCTGACTGAAGCTTTCTTT

j_call: TRBJ2-7
cdr3_length: 11
clone_size: -
v_call: TRBV20-1
d_call: -
cdr3_aa: CSAKGEAEQYF
cdr3_nt: TGCAGTGCAAAAGGCGAGGCCGAGCAGTACTTC

j_call: TRBJ2-1
cdr3_length: 15
clone_size: once
v_call: TRBV6-5
d_call: TRBD2
cdr3_aa: CASSRAGDFYNEQFF
cdr3_nt: TGTGCCAGCTCCCGAGCGGGAGATTTCTACAATGAGCAGTTCTTC

j_call: TRBJ2-7
cdr3_length: 15
clone_size: -
v_call: TRBV2
d_call: TRBD2
cdr3_aa: CASSLLAGDLYEQYF
cdr3_nt: TGTGCCAGCAGTCTACTAGCGGGGGACCTCTACGAGCAGTACTTC

j_call: TRBJ2-1
cdr3_length: 14
clone_size: few
v_call: TRBV10-1
d_call: TRBD2
cdr3_aa: CASSGLAGIREQFF
cdr3_nt: TGCGCCAGCAGTGGGCTAGCGGGAATACGAGAGCAGTTCTTC

j_call: TRBJ1-2
cdr3_length: 11
clone_size: -
v_call: TRBV12-3/TRBV12-4
d_call: -
cdr3_aa: CASNSLYGYTF
cdr3_nt: TGTGCCAGCAACAGCCTCTATGGCTACACCTTC

j_call: TRBJ2-2
cdr3_length: 16
clone_size: -
v_call: TRBV29-1
d_call: -
cdr3_aa: CSVRVRAGTNTGELFF
cdr3_nt: TGCAGCGTTCGGGTAAGGGCGGGCACAAACACCGGGGAGCTGTTTTTT

j_call: TRBJ1-3
cdr3_length: 11
clone_size: -
v_call: TRBV19
d_call: -
cdr3_aa: CASSSGESKYF
cdr3_nt: TGTGCCAGTAGTTCCGGGGAGAGTAAATATTTT

j_call: TRBJ2-7
cdr3_length: 14
clone_size: few
v_call: TRBV2
d_call: -
cdr3_aa: CASSRGPRRSEQYF
cdr3_nt: TGTGCCAGCAGTAGGGGTCCTCGAAGGAGCGAGCAGTACTTC

j_call: TRBJ2-2
cdr3_length: 18
clone_size: -
v_call: TRBV7-2
d_call: -
cdr3_aa: CASSLRPWSVANTGELFF
cdr3_nt: TGTGCCAGCAGCTTAAGGCCGTGGAGCGTTGCGAACACCGGGGAGCTGTTTTTT

j_call: TRBJ1-2
cdr3_length: 15
clone_size: -
v_call: TRBV19
d_call: TRBD1
cdr3_aa: CASSMQGVTGYGYTF
cdr3_nt: TGTGCCAGTAGTATGCAGGGGGTGACCGGCTATGGCTACACCTTC

j_call: TRBJ2-3
cdr3_length: 11
clone_size: -
v_call: TRBV19
d_call: -
cdr3_aa: CASGLSDTQYF
cdr3_nt: TGTGCCAGTGGACTATCAGATACGCAGTATTTT

j_call: TRBJ1-2
cdr3_length: 13
clone_size: -
v_call: TRBV25-1
d_call: -
cdr3_aa: CASSDQGYHGYTF
cdr3_nt: TGTGCCAGCAGTGACCAGGGGTACCATGGCTACACCTTC

j_call: TRBJ1-5
cdr3_length: 15
clone_size: once
v_call: TRBV4-1
d_call: -
cdr3_aa: CASSQESWGEQPQHF
cdr3_nt: TGCGCCAGCAGCCAAGAAAGCTGGGGAGAACAGCCCCAGCATTTT

j_call: TRBJ2-3
cdr3_length: 17
clone_size: few
v_call: TRBV30
d_call: TRBD2
cdr3_aa: CAWSVPGPPFSGDTQYF
cdr3_nt: TGTGCCTGGAGTGTACCGGGACCCCCTTTTAGCGGGGATACGCAGTATTTT

j_call: TRBJ1-1
cdr3_length: 17
clone_size: once
v_call: TRBV7-9
d_call: -
cdr3_aa: CATHSGGLWGSNTEAFF
cdr3_nt: TGTGCCACCCATAGCGGGGGGCTGTGGGGATCGAACACTGAAGCTTTCTTT

j_call: TRBJ1-6
cdr3_length: 17
clone_size: -
v_call: TRBV19
d_call: -
cdr3_aa: CASSMLWTTGNNSPLHF
cdr3_nt: TGTGCCAGTAGTATGCTCTGGACAACTGGTAATAATTCACCCCTCCACTTT

j_call: TRBJ1-5
cdr3_length: 16
clone_size: -
v_call: TRBV7-2
d_call: -
cdr3_aa: CASSRPRGIMNQPQHF
cdr3_nt: TGTGCCAGCAGTCGTCCCCGGGGTATCATGAATCAGCCCCAGCATTTT

j_call: TRBJ1-6
cdr3_length: 18
clone_size: -
v_call: TRBV7-9
d_call: TRBD1
cdr3_aa: CASSLAPGTVSPISPLHF
cdr3_nt: TGTGCCAGCAGCTTAGCCCCTGGGACAGTGTCTCCGATTTCACCCCTCCACTTT

j_call: TRBJ1-1
cdr3_length: 17
clone_size: -
v_call: TRBV19
d_call: -
cdr3_aa: CASSIRTRGAMNTEAFF
cdr3_nt: TGTGCCAGTAGTATTCGTACGCGGGGGGCGATGAACACTGAAGCTTTCTTT

j_call: TRBJ1-3
cdr3_length: 16
clone_size: -
v_call: TRBV7-9
d_call: -
cdr3_aa: CASSRIPQVPGNTIYF
cdr3_nt: TGTGCCAGCAGCCGCATCCCACAGGTCCCTGGAAACACCATATATTTT

j_call: TRBJ1-1
cdr3_length: 13
clone_size: -
v_call: TRBV6-5
d_call: TRBD1
cdr3_aa: CAVGQGAVTEAFF
cdr3_nt: TGTGCCGTGGGACAGGGGGCGGTCACTGAAGCTTTCTTT

j_call: TRBJ1-1
cdr3_length: 14
clone_size: -
v_call: TRBV11-3
d_call: -
cdr3_aa: CASSLSGVNTEAFF
cdr3_nt: TGTGCCAGCAGCTTATCGGGGGTGAACACTGAAGCTTTCTTT

j_call: TRBJ1-3
cdr3_length: 14
clone_size: -
v_call: TRBV18
d_call: -
cdr3_aa: CASSPAGSGNTIYF
cdr3_nt: TGTGCCAGCTCACCAGCGGGCTCTGGAAACACCATATATTTT

j_call: TRBJ2-5
cdr3_length: 12
clone_size: -
v_call: TRBV2
d_call: -
cdr3_aa: CASLGLARTQYF
cdr3_nt: TGTGCCAGCCTTGGACTGGCACGGACCCAGTACTTC

j_call: TRBJ1-2
cdr3_length: 11
clone_size: -
v_call: TRBV5-5
d_call: -
cdr3_aa: CASSLGQSYTF
cdr3_nt: TGTGCCAGCAGCCTCGGACAAAGCTACACCTTC

j_call: TRBJ2-1
cdr3_length: 12
clone_size: -
v_call: TRBV12-3/TRBV12-4
d_call: -
cdr3_aa: CASSLDSNEQFF
cdr3_nt: TGTGCCAGCAGCCTCGACTCCAATGAGCAGTTCTTC

j_call: TRBJ2-1
cdr3_length: 16
clone_size: few
v_call: TRBV28
d_call: TRBD1
cdr3_aa: CASTRRGHRAYNEQFF
cdr3_nt: TGTGCCAGCACTCGTAGGGGGCATCGGGCGTACAATGAGCAGTTCTTC

j_call: TRBJ2-5
cdr3_length: 14
clone_size: -
v_call: TRBV4-2
d_call: -
cdr3_aa: CASSADGGKETQYF
cdr3_nt: TGTGCCAGCAGCGCAGACGGGGGTAAAGAGACCCAGTACTTC

j_call: TRBJ1-5
cdr3_length: 17
clone_size: -
v_call: TRBV5-5
d_call: -
cdr3_aa: CASSLMPDTRNNQPQHF
cdr3_nt: TGTGCCAGCAGCTTGATGCCCGACACCCGAAACAATCAGCCCCAGCATTTT

j_call: TRBJ1-4
cdr3_length: 14
clone_size: -
v_call: TRBV25-1
d_call: TRBD1
cdr3_aa: CASSDPRGHEKLFF
cdr3_nt: TGTGCCAGCAGTGATCCCAGGGGGCATGAAAAACTGTTTTTT

j_call: TRBJ1-1
cdr3_length: 12
clone_size: -
v_call: TRBV28
d_call: -
cdr3_aa: CASSRAPSKAFF
cdr3_nt: TGTGCCAGCAGTCGCGCCCCGTCAAAAGCTTTCTTT

j_call: TRBJ2-7
cdr3_length: 14
clone_size: -
v_call: TRBV3-1/TRBV3-2
d_call: TRBD1
cdr3_aa: CASSQRTGAYEQYF
cdr3_nt: TGTGCCAGCAGCCAAAGGACAGGGGCCTACGAGCAGTACTTC